The source of this TCR beta chain is a study of siplizumab effects on memory and regulatory T cells. Study-level points and caveats: Siplizumab significantly brought down the alloreactive sequences that trace back to unstimulated CD4+ memory cells. Most proliferating CD4+ or CD8+ clones, roughly 75-96%, had no naive or memory assignment. A mean of around 69% of mappable alloreactive CD4+ clones were Treg-derived with siplizumab, compared with 26.9% in controls.

Regarding this clone: Its target is not known. In the same sample, other DNA sequences code for this CDR3.

The V end was cut by 5 bases, the J end by 4 bases, with 3 bases between. The CDR3 length is 11 residues. Germline assignment: CDR1 SGHRS and CDR2 YFSETQ. Profiling relied on immunoSEQ multiplex PCR, and the TCRdb table lists in-frame clones only, not all of them. This table holds 90,000 to 110,000 clones, about 90% found once. This sequence originates from a human donor in good health. The V and J genes are TRBV5-1 and TRBJ2-2; D not certain. The sequenced material came from Tregs sorted from blood. DNA for the CDR3: TGCGCCAGCAGTCGCACCGGGGAGCTGTTTTTT. Translated, it gives CASSRTGELFF.